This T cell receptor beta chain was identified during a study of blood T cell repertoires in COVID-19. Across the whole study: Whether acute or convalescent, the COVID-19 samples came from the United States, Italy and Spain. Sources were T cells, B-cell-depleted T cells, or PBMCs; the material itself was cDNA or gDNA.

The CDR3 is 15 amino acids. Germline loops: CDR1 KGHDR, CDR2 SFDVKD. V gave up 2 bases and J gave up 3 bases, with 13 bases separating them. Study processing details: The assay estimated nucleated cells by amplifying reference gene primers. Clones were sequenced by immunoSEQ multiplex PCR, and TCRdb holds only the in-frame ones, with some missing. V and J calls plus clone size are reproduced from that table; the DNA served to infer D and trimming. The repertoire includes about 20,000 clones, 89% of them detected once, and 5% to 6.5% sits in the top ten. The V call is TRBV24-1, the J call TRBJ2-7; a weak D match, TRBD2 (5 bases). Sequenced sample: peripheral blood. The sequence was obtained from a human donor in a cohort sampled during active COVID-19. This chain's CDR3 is CATSDSSRESYEQYF. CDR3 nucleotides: TGTGCCACCAGTGATTCATCCCGGGAAAGCTACGAGCAGTACTTC.